This T cell receptor beta chain comes out of a study of shared clonotypes between healthy human individuals. Study-level information: CD4 naive cells filled three plates per donor, CD4 memory three, CD8 naive two and CD8 memory one.

Findings and caveats of the study: Naive CD4 clonotypes were shared across several donors at about 5.2%. Naive subsets tended to show greater estimated richness than memory subsets.

Assay used: immunoSEQ multiplex PCR; TCRdb lists only in-frame clones, some missing. The sample includes under 2.5 million clones, roughly 90% of them seen just once. Per germline, CDR1 LGHNA and CDR2 YNFKEQ. V was cut by 2 bases and J by 3 bases, with 11 bases left in between. The CDR3 is 14 residues long. A remark on this clone: The antigen is unknown. This same CDR3 is encoded by further DNA sequences in the sample.

Among the donors, all were Caucasian adults who lived in Nashville, Tennessee. The clonotype originates from a man between 18 and 35 years old in good health. Some clones in this sample may be carry-over from other donors' samples. Input material: naive CD4+ T cells from PBMCs. As for subset: CD45RA+ positively selected. This sequence joins TRBV4-2 and TRBJ2-7; possibly TRBD1 for D (5 bases). CDR3 sequence: CASSQQGQDYEQYF. The CDR3 coding sequence is TGTGCCAGCAGCCAACAGGGCCAGGACTACGAGCAGTACTTC.